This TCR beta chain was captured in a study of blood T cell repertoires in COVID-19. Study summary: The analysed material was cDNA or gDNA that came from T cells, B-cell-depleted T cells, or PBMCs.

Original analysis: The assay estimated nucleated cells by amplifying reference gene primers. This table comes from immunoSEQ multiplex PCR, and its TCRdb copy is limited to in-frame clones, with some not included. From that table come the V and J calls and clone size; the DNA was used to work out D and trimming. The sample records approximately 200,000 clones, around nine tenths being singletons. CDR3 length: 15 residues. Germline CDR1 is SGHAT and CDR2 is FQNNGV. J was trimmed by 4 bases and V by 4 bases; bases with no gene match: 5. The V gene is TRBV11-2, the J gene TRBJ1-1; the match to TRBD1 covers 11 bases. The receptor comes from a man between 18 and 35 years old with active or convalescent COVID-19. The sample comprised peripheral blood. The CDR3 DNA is TGTGCCAGCAGCTGGGGGACAGGGGGTGGCACTGAAGCTTTCTTT. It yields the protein CASSWGTGGGTEAFF.